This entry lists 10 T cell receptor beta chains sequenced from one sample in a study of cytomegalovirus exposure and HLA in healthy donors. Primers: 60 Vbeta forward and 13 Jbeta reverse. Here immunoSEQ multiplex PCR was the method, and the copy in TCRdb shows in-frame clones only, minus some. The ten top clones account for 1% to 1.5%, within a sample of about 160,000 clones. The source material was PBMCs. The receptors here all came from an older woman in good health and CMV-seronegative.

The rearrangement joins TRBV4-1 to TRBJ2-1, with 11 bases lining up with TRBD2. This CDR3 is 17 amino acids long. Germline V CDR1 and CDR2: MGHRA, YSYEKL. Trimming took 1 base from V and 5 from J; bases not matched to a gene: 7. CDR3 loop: CASSQVKGLAEHNEQFF. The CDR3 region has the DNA TGCGCCAGCAGCCAAGTGAAGGGACTAGCGGAACACAATGAGCAGTTCTTC.

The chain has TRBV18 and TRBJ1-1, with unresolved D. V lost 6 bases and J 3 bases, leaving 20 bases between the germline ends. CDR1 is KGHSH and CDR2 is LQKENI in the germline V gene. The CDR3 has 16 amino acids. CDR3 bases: TGTGCCAGCTCCTCCCTAGTCGAGGGATCGGACACTGAAGCTTTCTTT. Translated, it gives CASSSLVEGSDTEAFF. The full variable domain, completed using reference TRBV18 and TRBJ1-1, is NAGVMQNPRHLVRRRGQEARLRCSPMKGHSHVYWYRQLPEEGLKFMVYLQKENIIDESGMPKERFSAEFPKEGPSILRIQQVVRGDSAAYFCASSSLVEGSDTEAFFGQGTRLTVV.

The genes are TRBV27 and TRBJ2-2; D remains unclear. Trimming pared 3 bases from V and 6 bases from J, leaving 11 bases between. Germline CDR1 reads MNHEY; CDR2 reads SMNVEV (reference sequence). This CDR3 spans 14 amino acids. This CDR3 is CASSFLNSPGELFF. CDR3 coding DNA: TGTGCCAGCAGTTTCCTCAACAGTCCCGGGGAGCTGTTTTTT.

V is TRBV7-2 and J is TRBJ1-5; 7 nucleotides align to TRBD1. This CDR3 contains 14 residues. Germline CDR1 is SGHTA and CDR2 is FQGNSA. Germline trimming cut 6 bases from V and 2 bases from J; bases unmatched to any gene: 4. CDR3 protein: CASSPTGGNQPQHF. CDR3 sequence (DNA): TGTGCCAGCAGTCCAACAGGGGGCAATCAGCCCCAGCATTTT. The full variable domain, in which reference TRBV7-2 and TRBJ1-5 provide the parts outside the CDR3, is GAGVSQSPSNKVTEKGKDVELRCDPISGHTALYWYRQSLGQGLEFLIYFQGNSAPDKSGLPSDRFSAERTGGSVSTLTIQRTQQEDSAVYLCASSPTGGNQPQHFGDGTRLSIL.

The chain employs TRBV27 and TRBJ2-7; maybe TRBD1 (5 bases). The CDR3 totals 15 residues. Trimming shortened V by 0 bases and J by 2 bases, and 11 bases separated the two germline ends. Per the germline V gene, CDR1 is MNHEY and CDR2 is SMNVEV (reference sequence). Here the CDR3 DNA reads TGTGCCAGCAGTTTATCTTCTCGACAGACCTACGAGCAGTACTTC. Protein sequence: CASSLSSRQTYEQYF.

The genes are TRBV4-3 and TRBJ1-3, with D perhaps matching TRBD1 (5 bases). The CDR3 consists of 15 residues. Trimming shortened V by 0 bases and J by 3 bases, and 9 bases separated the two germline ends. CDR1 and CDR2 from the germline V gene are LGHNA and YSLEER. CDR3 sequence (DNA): TGCGCCAGCAGCCAAGAATACGACAGTGGAAACACCATATATTTT. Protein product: CASSQEYDSGNTIYF.

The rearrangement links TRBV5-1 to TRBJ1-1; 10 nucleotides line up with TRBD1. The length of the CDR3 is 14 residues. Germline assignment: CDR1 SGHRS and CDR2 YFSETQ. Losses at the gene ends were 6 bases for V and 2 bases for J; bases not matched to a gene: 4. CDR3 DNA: TGCGCCAGCAAGACAGGGGGCACAAACACTGAAGCTTTCTTT. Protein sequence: CASKTGGTNTEAFF.

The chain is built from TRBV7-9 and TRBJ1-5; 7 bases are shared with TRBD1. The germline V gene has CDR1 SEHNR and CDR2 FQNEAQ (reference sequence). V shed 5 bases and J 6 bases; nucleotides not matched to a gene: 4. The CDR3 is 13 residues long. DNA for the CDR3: TGTGCCAGCAGCGCCCGACAGGGTCAGCCCCAGCATTTT. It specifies CASSARQGQPQHF.

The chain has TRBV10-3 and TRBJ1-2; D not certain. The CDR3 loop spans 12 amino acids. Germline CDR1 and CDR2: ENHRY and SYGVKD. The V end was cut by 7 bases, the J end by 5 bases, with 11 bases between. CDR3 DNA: TGTGCCATCACCACGGGATCTTATGGCTACACCTTC. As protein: CAITTGSYGYTF.

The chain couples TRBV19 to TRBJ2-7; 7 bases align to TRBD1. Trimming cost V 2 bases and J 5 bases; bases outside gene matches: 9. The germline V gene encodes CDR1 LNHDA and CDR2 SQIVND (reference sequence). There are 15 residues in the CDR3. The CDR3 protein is CASSIIARGRDEQYF. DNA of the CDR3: TGTGCCAGTAGTATAATCGCGAGGGGGCGGGACGAGCAGTACTTC.